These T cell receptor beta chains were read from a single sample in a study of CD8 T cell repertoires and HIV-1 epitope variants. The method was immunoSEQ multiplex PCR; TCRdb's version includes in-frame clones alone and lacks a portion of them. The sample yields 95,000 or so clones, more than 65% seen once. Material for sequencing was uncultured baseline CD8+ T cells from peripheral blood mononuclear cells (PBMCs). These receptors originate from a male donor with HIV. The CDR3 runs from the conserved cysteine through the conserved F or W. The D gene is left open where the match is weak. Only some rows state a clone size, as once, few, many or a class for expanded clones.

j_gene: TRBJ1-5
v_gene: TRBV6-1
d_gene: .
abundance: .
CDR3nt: TGTGCCAGCAGTCGCGATTACAACAATCAGCCCCAGCATTTT
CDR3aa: CASSRDYNNQPQHF

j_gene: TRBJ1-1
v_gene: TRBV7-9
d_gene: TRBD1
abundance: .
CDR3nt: TGTGCCAGCAGCTCAACAGGGGTTACTGAAGCTTTCTTT
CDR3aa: CASSSTGVTEAFF

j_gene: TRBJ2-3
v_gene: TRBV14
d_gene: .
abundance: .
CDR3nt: TGTGCCACATCTCCCTACCGGAGCACAGATACGCAGTATTTT
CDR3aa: CATSPYRSTDTQYF

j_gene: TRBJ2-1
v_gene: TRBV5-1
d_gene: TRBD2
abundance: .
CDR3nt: TGCGCCAGCAGCGCCGGCGGACTAGCGGGGGCCAAGGAGCAGTTCTTC
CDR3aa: CASSAGGLAGAKEQFF

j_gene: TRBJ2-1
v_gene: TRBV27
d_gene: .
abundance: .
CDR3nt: TGTGCCAGCAGTTTAGGAGGGTACAATGAGCAGTTCTTC
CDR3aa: CASSLGGYNEQFF

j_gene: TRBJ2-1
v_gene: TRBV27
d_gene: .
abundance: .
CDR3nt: TGTGCCAGCAGTCCCTTGGGCGACAATGAGCAGTTCTTC
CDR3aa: CASSPLGDNEQFF

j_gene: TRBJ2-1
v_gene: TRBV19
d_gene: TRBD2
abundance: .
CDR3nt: TGTGCCAGTAGTACTCTAGCGGGAGGCTTCAATGAGCAGTTCTTC
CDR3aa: CASSTLAGGFNEQFF

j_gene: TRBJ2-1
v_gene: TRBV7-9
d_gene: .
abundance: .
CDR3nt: TGTGCCAGCAGCTTAGGTGTCAGGGGAGGCAATGAGCAGTTCTTC
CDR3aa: CASSLGVRGGNEQFF

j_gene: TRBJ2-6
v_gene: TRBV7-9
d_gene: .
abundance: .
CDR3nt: TGTGCCAGCCGATTGGCCGGGGCCAACGTCCTGACTTTC
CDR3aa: CASRLAGANVLTF

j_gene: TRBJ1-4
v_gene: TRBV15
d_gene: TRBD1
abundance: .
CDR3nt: TGTGCCACCAGCAGACAGGGGGTAGCTAATGAAAAACTGTTTTTT
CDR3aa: CATSRQGVANEKLFF

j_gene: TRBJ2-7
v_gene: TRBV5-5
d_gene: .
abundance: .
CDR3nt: TGTGCCAGCAGCTTGGGGGTAGATTACGAGCAGTACTTC
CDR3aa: CASSLGVDYEQYF

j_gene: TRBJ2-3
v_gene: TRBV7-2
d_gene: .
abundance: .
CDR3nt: TGTGCCAGCAGCTTAGCGCTAGGGGGAGTTGGAACCAATACGCAGTATTTT
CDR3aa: CASSLALGGVGTNTQYF

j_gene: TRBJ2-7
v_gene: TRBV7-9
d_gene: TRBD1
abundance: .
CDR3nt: TGTGCCAGCAGCCCCATGCCTTTTACCGGGACAGCCTCCTCCTACGAGCAGTACTTC
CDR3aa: CASSPMPFTGTASSYEQYF

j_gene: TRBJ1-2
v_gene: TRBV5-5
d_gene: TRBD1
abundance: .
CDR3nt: TGTGCCAGCAGCCTCGGACAGGGGGCGTATGGCTACACCTTC
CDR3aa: CASSLGQGAYGYTF

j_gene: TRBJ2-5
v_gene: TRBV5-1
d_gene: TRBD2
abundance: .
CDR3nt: TGCGCCAGCAGCTTTGCCCGGACTAGCGGCCAAGAGACCCAGTACTTC
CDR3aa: CASSFARTSGQETQYF

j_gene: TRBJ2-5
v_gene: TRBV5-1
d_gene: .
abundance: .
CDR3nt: TGCGCCAGCAGCTTGGTGCTCAGGCCGAAGGAGACCCAGTACTTC
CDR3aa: CASSLVLRPKETQYF

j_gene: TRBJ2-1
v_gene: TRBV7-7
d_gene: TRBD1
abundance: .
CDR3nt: TGTGCCAGCAGCACCGGGACAGGGGACGAGCAGTTCTTC
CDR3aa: CASSTGTGDEQFF

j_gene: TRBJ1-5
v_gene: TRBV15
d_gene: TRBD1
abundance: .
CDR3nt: TGTGCCACCAGCAGAGATTACCCAGGGGGAGCCAATCAGCCCCAGCATTTT
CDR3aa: CATSRDYPGGANQPQHF

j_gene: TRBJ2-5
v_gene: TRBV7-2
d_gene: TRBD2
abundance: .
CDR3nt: TGTGCCAGCAGCCTTAGGCGGGGGGGCCCCCAAGAGACCCAGTACTTC
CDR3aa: CASSLRRGGPQETQYF

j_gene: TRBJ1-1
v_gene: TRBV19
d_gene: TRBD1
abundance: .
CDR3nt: TGTGCCAGTAGGCCTGTTGGCAGGGGGATGAACACTGAAGCTTTCTTT
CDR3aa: CASRPVGRGMNTEAFF

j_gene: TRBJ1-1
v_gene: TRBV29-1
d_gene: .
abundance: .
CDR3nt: TGCAGCGTCTCCCGGATGTTTGAAGCTTTCTTT
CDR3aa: CSVSRMFEAFF

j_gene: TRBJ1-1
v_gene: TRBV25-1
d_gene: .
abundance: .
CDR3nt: TGTGCCAGCAGCAGCGGACAACTCGGGACTTTCTTT
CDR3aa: CASSSGQLGTFF

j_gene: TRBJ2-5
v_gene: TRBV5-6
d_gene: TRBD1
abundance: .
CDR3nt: TGTGCCAGCAGCTTGGCTCTGACAGGGGGCGTAGAGACCCAGTACTTC
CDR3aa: CASSLALTGGVETQYF

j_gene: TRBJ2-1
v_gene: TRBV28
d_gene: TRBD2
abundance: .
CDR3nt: TGTGCCAGCAGTTCCGGGACTAGCGGGGGGACCTACAATGAGCAGTTCTTC
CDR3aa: CASSSGTSGGTYNEQFF

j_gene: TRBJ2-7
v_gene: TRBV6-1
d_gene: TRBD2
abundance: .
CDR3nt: TGTGCCAGCAGTGCCGAGCGGGGGCCACACTACGAGCAGTACTTC
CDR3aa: CASSAERGPHYEQYF

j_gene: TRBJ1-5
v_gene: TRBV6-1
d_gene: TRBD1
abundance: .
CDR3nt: TGTGCCAGCAGTGAAGCGGGGGACAGAACCCTGGGGAATCAGCCCCAGCATTTT
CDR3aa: CASSEAGDRTLGNQPQHF

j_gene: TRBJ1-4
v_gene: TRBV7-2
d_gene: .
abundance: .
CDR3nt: TGTGCCAGCAGCTCCGCTGCGGGGGGAAATGAAAAACTGTTTTTT
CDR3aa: CASSSAAGGNEKLFF

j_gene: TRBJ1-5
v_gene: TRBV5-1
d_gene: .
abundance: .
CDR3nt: TGCGCCAGCAGCTTGTTAGGGGCGCAGGGGAATAGCAATCAGCCCCAGCATTTT
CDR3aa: CASSLLGAQGNSNQPQHF

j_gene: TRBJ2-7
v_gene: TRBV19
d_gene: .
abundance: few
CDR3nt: TGTGCCAGTACCTCAGACCAGGGGGAGCAGTACTTC
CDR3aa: CASTSDQGEQYF

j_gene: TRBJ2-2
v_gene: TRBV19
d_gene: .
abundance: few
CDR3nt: TGTGCCAGTAGTATTCGGAAGGCCGGGGAGCTGTTTTTT
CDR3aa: CASSIRKAGELFF

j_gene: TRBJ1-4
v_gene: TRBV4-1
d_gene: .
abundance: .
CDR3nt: TGCGCCAGCAGTTCCTTCGAGGCTGGTAATGAAAAACTGTTTTTT
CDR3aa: CASSSFEAGNEKLFF

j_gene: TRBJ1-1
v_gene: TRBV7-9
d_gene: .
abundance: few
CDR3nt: TGTGCCAGCAGCTTAGAAGGGAGAGAAGCTTTCTTT
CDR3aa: CASSLEGREAFF

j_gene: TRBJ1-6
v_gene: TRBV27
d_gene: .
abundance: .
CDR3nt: TGTGCCAGCAGCTCCAACAGGAAAACCGACTATAATTCACCCCTCCACTTT
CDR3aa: CASSSNRKTDYNSPLHF

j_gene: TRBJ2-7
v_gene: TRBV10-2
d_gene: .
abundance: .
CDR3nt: TGCGCCAGCAGTGATCCCCTCCGGACTGTGGGAGTAGGTGAGCAGTACTTC
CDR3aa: CASSDPLRTVGVGEQYF

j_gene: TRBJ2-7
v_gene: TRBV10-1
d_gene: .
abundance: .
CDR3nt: TGCGCCAGCAGTGAGGATAGACTAGCCTACGAGCAGTACTTC
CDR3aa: CASSEDRLAYEQYF

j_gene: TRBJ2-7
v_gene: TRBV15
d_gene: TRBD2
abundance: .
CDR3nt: TGTGCCACCAGCAGAGGGTTTGGGAGCGGGAGGAGCTCCTACGAGCAGTACTTC
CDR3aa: CATSRGFGSGRSSYEQYF

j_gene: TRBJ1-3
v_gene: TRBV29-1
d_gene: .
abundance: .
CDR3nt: TGCAGCGTTGAAAGCGGGTTCTCTGGAAACACCATATATTTT
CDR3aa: CSVESGFSGNTIYF